The present TCR beta chain was sequenced within a study of multiple sclerosis patients with progressive multifocal leukoencephalopathy. As concerns this clone: Its matching antigen is unknown.

The time point here: time of PML onset. Study-wide results and caveats: Before and during natalizumab, the clones expanded at PML already existed. In most PML patients, TRB repertoires appeared less diverse by entropy.

Sequencing was performed with immunoSEQ multiplex PCR; in TCRdb, only in-frame clones are kept and a portion is missing. The sample has about 30,000 clones; roughly 87% are singletons. The TCR was taken from a human donor with progressive multifocal leukoencephalopathy. The sequenced sample was PBMCs, obtained from a patient treated with natalizumab.

CDR3 protein: CASSEEGARQPQHF. In DNA form, the CDR3 reads TGTGCCAGCAGCGAGGAGGGGGCACGGCAGCCCCAGCATTTT. The chain employs TRBV2 and TRBJ1-5, with 7 bases aligning to TRBD1. The CDR3 is 14 residues long. With V trimmed by 6 bases and J by 7 bases, 9 bases remained unmatched. Germline assignment: CDR1 SNHLY and CDR2 FYNNEI.